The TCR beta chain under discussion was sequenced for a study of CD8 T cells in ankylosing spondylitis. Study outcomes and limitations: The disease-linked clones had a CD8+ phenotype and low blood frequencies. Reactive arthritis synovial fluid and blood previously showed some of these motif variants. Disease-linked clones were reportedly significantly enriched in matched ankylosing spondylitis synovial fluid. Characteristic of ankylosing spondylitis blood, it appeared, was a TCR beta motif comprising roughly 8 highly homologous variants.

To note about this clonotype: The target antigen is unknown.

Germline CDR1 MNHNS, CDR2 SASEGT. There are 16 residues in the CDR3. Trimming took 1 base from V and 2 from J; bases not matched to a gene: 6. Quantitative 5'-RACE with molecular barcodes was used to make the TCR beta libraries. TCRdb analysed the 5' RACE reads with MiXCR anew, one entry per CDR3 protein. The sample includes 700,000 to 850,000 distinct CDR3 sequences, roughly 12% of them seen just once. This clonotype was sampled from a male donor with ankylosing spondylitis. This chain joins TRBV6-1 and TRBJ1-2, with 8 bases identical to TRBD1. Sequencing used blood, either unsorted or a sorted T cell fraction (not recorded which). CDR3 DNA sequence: TGTGCCAGCAGTGAAGATTTCCACAGGGGGAACTATGGCTACACCTTC. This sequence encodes CASSEDFHRGNYGYTF.